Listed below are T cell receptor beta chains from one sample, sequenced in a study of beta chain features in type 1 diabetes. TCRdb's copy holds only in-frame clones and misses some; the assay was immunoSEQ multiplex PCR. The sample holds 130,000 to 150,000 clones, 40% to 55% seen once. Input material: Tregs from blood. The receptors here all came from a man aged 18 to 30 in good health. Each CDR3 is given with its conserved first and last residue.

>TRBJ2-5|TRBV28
CASRNGGRETQYF
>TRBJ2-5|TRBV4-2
CASSRLLGETQYF
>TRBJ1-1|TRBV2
CASSERRVKTEAFF
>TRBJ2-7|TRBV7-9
CASSSTGTEQYF
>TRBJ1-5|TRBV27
CASGQGRNQPQHF
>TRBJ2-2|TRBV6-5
CASSRDRDTGELFF
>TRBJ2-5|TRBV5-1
CASSLATSGRASETQYF
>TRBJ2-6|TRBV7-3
CASSLLWSSGANVLTF
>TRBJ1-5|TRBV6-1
CASRTNQPQHF
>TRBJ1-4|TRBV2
CARGQAGRKLFF
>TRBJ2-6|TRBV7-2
CASSLASGRARGANVLTF
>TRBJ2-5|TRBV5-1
CASSLARETQYF
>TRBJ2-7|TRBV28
CASNRLAGRYEQYF
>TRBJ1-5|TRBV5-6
CASSWGTGGGQPQHF
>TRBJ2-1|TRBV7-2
CASSPLTGGFEQFF
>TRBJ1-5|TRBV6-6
CASSYSLGRVDRPQHF
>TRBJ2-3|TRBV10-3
CATRTAGAGDTQYF
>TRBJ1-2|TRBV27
CASSSYRGYGYTF
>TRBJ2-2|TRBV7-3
CASSLSSAGELFF
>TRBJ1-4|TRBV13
CASSLLGGGSEKLFF
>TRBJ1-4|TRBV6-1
CASSDWDRNEKLFF
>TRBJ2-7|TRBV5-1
CASRSTGIYEQYF
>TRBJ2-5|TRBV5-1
CASSLTQGQQETQYF
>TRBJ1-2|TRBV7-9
CASSLVWDSAYGYTF
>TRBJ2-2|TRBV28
CASRLRGTGELFF
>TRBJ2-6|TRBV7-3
CASGLAGGRGALTF
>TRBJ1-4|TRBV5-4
CASSQTGGNEKLFF
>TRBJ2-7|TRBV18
CAGKQGTALYEQYF
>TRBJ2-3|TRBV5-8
CASSLRQAGLGDTQYF
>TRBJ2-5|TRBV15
CATSRVQGAQYF
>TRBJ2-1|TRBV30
CAWSRGTGGHDEQFF
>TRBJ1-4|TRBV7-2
CASSLAGAGAWEKLFF
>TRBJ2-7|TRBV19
CASSPTAGWTYEQYF
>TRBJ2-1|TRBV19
CASSTTGTANEQFF
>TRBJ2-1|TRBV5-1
CASSLRSSILGAGEQFF